Following are 13 T cell receptor beta chains from one sample sequenced in a study of T cell responses to AZD1222 COVID-19 vaccine. Libraries were prepared by immunoSEQ multiplex PCR; TCRdb keeps only in-frame clonotypes and omits some of them. This sample has 95,000 or so clones, with roughly nine tenths found just once. The sequencing used peripheral blood, collected on day 0 of AZD1222 vaccination. Receptors were obtained from an adult in good health.

The count of this clone is one. CDR3: CATSDWDRDTDTQYF. The CDR3 DNA reads TGTGCCACCAGTGATTGGGACAGAGACACAGATACGCAGTATTTT. This chain connects TRBV24-1 to TRBJ2-3; the match to TRBD1 covers 7 bases. The CDR3 is 15 amino acids. CDR1 and CDR2 (germline): KGHDR, SFDVKD. The V and J ends lost 2 bases and 2 bases, in that order; junction bases with no gene match: 3.

This chain joins TRBV5-3 and TRBJ1-5; tentative D call: TRBD1 (5 bases). TRBV5-3 is filed as an ORF, its function uncertain. CDR3 length: 13 residues. The V end lost 10 bases, the J end lost 4 bases, and 15 bases lay between the germline ends. CDR3 bases: TGTGCCCGAACGGGAGGGGAAAATCAGCCCCAGCATTTT. Amino acids: CARTGGENQPQHF.

The J gene is TRBJ1-4, the V gene TRBV2; TRBD1 matches at 8 bases. Trimming took 4 bases from V and 0 from J; bases not matched to a gene: 10. Per germline, CDR1 SNHLY and CDR2 FYNNEI. The CDR3 is 18 residues long. CDR3 coding DNA: TGTGCCAGCAGTGTAGGGACAGGAGGGGTTGCAACTAATGAAAAACTGTTTTTT. It is translated as CASSVGTGGVATNEKLFF. Filled out from reference TRBV2 and TRBJ1-4, the complete variable domain reads EPEVTQTPSHQVTQMGQEVILRCVPISNHLYFYWYRQILGQKVEFLVSFYNNEISEKSEIFDDQFSVERPDGSNFTLKIRSTKLEDSAMYFCASSVGTGGVATNEKLFFGSGTQLSVL.

The gene calls are TRBV5-4 and TRBJ2-7; weak D call: TRBD2 (6 bases). The CDR3 runs 13 residues. V was pared by 4 bases and J by 4 bases, with 12 bases between. Germline V gene sequence: CDR1 SGHNT, CDR2 YYREEE (reference sequence). This chain's CDR3 is CASSEGTEYEQYF. The CDR3 nucleotides are TGTGCCAGCAGCGAAGGGACTGAATACGAGCAGTACTTC.

V gene TRBV5-6 combines with J gene TRBJ1-5; the D gene is possibly TRBD1 (6 bases). Deletions cut 4 bases from V and 2 bases from J, with 16 bases between. In germline, CDR1 is SGHDT, CDR2 YYEEEE. The CDR3 covers 16 residues. The CDR3 spells CASSQSVGTRNQPQHF. For the CDR3, the DNA is TGTGCCAGCAGCCAATCCGTTGGGACACGCAATCAGCCCCAGCATTTT. The full variable domain, rest sourced from reference TRBV5-6 and TRBJ1-5, is DAGVTQSPTHLIKTRGQQVTLRCSPKSGHDTVSWYQQALGQGPQFIFQYYEEEERQRGNFPDRFSGHQFPNYSSELNVNALLLGDSALYLCASSQSVGTRNQPQHFGDGTRLSIL.

V gene TRBV15 combines with J gene TRBJ2-3, with D hard to call. The CDR3 spans 14 residues. V dropped 3 bases and J dropped 4 bases, with 11 bases sitting between them. Looked up from germline, CDR1 is LNHNV and CDR2 is YYDKDF (reference sequence). The CDR3 DNA reads TGTGCCACCAGCAGGCTTACCTGGCCAGATACGCAGTATTTT. Protein sequence: CATSRLTWPDTQYF.

V is TRBV7-3 and J is TRBJ1-1, with TRBD1 identical over 8 bases. V was pared by 0 bases and J by 6 bases, with 3 bases of the junction left unmatched. Germline lookup yields CDR1 SGHTA and CDR2 FQGTGA. The CDR3 totals 14 residues. CDR3 sequence (DNA): TGTGCCAGCAGCTTAACAGCAGGGGGCCCTGAAGCTTTCTTT. It codes for CASSLTAGGPEAFF.

The CDR3 sequence is CASSSTGGNQPQHF. The CDR3, as DNA: TGTGCCAGCAGCTCAACGGGAGGCAATCAGCCCCAGCATTTT. V is TRBV11-2 and J is TRBJ1-5, with D hard to call. V was clipped by 4 bases and J by 2 bases, with 9 bases between them. The CDR3 runs to 14 residues. Germline loops: CDR1 SGHAT, CDR2 FQNNGV.

The V gene is TRBV2, the J gene TRBJ1-4, with 10 bases lining up with TRBD1. With V trimmed by 2 bases and J by 4 bases, 1 base remained unmatched. The CDR3 loop spans 15 amino acids. Per germline, CDR1 SNHLY and CDR2 FYNNEI. The CDR3 sequence is CASSERTGGNEKLFF. The CDR3, as DNA: TGTGCCAGCAGTGAAAGGACAGGGGGTAATGAAAAACTGTTTTTT.

The rearrangement uses TRBV7-6 and TRBJ1-2, with D hard to call. With 0 bases removed from V and 0 bases from J, the gap between germline ends came to 8 bases. Germline V CDR1 and CDR2: SGHVS, FNYEAQ. This CDR3 region has 15 residues. This chain's CDR3 is CASSLAAKANYGYTF. DNA for the CDR3: TGTGCCAGCAGCTTAGCGGCCAAAGCTAACTATGGCTACACCTTC.

The CDR3 DNA reads as TGTGCCAGCAGTTTAACAGGGGGAGGCGAAAAACTGTTTTTT. Amino acids: CASSLTGGGEKLFF. The chain couples TRBV27 to TRBJ1-4, with 8 bases fitting TRBD1. V shed 2 bases, J shed 8 bases, and the junction held 4 bases outside the gene matches. The CDR3 covers 14 residues. The germline gives CDR1 MNHEY, CDR2 SMNVEV (reference sequence).

This rearrangement joins TRBV2 to TRBJ1-5; D is unresolved. Trimming shortened V by 4 bases and J by 4 bases, and 5 bases separated the two germline ends. The V gene's germline CDR1 is SNHLY and CDR2 FYNNEI. The CDR3 consists of 12 residues. CDR3 sequence (DNA): TGTGCCAGCAGTGGGGGTAATCAGCCCCAGCATTTT. Amino acids: CASSGGNQPQHF.

The V call is TRBV4-1, the J call TRBJ1-1, with 8 positions matching TRBD1. V was pared by 0 bases and J by 1 base, with 4 bases of the junction left unmatched. This CDR3 comprises 16 residues. The germline V gene encodes CDR1 MGHRA and CDR2 YSYEKL. Written as DNA, the CDR3 is TGCGCCAGCAGCCAAGATCCAGGGGGCGGGAACACTGAAGCTTTCTTT. Translation: CASSQDPGGGNTEAFF.